Shown below are 13 T cell receptor beta chains from a single sample sequenced in a study of regulatory T cells in long-lasting Graves disease. Library construction for TCR beta used iRepertoire HTBI primers and Arm-PCR of CDR3 regions. One entry per CDR3 protein, called by TCRdb with MiXCR from the multiplex PCR reads. The table has 450,000 to 500,000 distinct CDR3 sequences, roughly 17% seen once; the top ten hold over 9%. Time point specified: newly diagnosed GD, antithyroid drugs for less than 3 months. Extracted RNA from PBMCs served as the source of the TCR library. A further study also used this sample, focusing on T cells in Graves' hyperthyroidism and ophthalmopathy.

Sequencing was performed on peripheral blood mononuclear cells (PBMCs), taken at new diagnosis, from a patient treated with antithyroid drugs. These receptors all come from a man aged 35-49 years with Graves disease.

This clonotype occurred a few times. V gene TRBV10-3 combines with J gene TRBJ2-7; 8 nucleotides line up with TRBD2. V lost 4 bases, J lost 0 bases, and 5 bases stayed unmatched. The germline V gene encodes CDR1 ENHRY and CDR2 SYGVKD. This CDR3 comprises 15 residues. CDR3 sequence: CAISGVLAASYEQYF. Written as DNA, the CDR3 is TGTGCCATCAGTGGGGTACTAGCGGCCTCCTACGAGCAGTACTTC.

This clonotype was found once. A clone one base away is much larger, so this may be a read error. The chain joins TRBV24-1 to TRBJ2-3; D may be TRBD2 (6 bases). The CDR3 has 15 amino acids. The germline V gene has CDR1 KGHDR and CDR2 SFDVKD. CDR3 nucleotide sequence: TGTACCACCAGTGATTTAAAGGGACTTTGGGATACGCAGTATTTT. It yields the protein CTTSDLKGLWDTQYF.

The table lists this clonotype with many counts. The gene calls are TRBV7-2 and TRBJ2-7, with D perhaps matching TRBD1 (5 bases). Germline V gives CDR1 SGHTA, CDR2 FQGNSA. The CDR3 contains 13 residues. Trimming removed 5 bases from V and 2 bases from J, with 10 bases in between. The CDR3 nucleotides read TGTGCCAGCAGCCTGACAGTGACCTACGAGCAGTACTTC. Amino acids: CASSLTVTYEQYF.

The rearrangement uses TRBV9 and TRBJ2-5, with D perhaps TRBD2 (6 bases). CDR1 SGDLS and CDR2 YYNGEE come from the germline V gene. The CDR3 totals 15 residues. Trimming cost V 0 bases and J 3 bases, with 12 bases left between them. CDR3 sequence: CASSVEAGYKETQYF. The DNA for the CDR3 is TGTGCCAGCAGCGTAGAGGCGGGGTATAAAGAGACCCAGTACTTC.

This clonotype was picked up many times. This chain connects TRBV28 to TRBJ2-5; 7 nucleotides line up with TRBD2. Unmatched junction bases numbered 6, after V lost 3 bases and J lost 5 bases. Germline V lookup: CDR1 MDHEN, CDR2 SYDVKM. The CDR3 covers 14 residues. CDR3 nucleotides: TGTGCCAGCAGTTTGGGTGGGAGGGATGAGACCCAGTACTTC. Its protein product is CASSLGGRDETQYF.

This clonotype was recorded a few times. The chain combines TRBV7-9 with TRBJ1-2, with unresolved D. Trimming left V 4 bases short and J 4 bases short, with 7 bases between. This CDR3 has 12 residues. Germline CDR1 SEHNR, CDR2 FQNEAQ (reference sequence). The CDR3 region has the DNA TGTGCCAGCAGCTCGACCCTCTATGGCTACACCTTC. The encoded protein is CASSSTLYGYTF.

To note about this clonotype: A read error is the likely source, as a far larger clone sits one nucleotide away. The rearrangement joins TRBV28 to TRBJ2-5, with 7 bases lining up with TRBD2. The DNA end is a closer match to TRBJ2-1, so the J assignment may be wrong. The CDR3 covers 17 residues. Germline V gene lookup returns CDR1 MDHEN and CDR2 SYDVKM. The CDR3 DNA is TGTGCCAGCAGTGGTATCGAATGGGGGGGAGAATACTACGAGCAGTTCTTC. Translated: CASSGIEWGGEYYEQFF.

This clonotype was recorded many times. The chain carries TRBV24-1 and TRBJ2-1, with D possibly TRBD1 on 6 matching bases. CDR3 length equals 16 residues. Germline CDR1 and CDR2: KGHDR and SFDVKD. Trimming left V 7 bases short and J 3 bases short, with 18 bases between. The CDR3 sequence is CATSPRGTGNYNEQFF. The CDR3, as DNA: TGTGCCACCAGCCCCAGGGGTACGGGAAACTACAATGAGCAGTTCTTC.

The V gene is TRBV6-1, the J gene TRBJ1-5; D remains unclear. The CDR3 has 15 amino acids. Germline lookup yields CDR1 MNHNS and CDR2 SASEGT. Trimming shortened V by 1 base and J by 7 bases, and 14 bases separated the two germline ends. This CDR3 reads CASSEGLGMWQPQHF. In nucleotides, the CDR3 is TGTGCCAGCAGTGAAGGACTAGGGATGTGGCAGCCCCAGCATTTT.

This clonotype was seen repeatedly, ten times or more. The rearrangement joins TRBV7-8 to TRBJ2-3, with 7 bases that match TRBD2. This CDR3 region has 18 residues. Germline V gene data show CDR1 as SGHVS and CDR2 as FQNEAQ. V was clipped by 5 bases and J by 0 bases; unmatched bases: 14. The CDR3: CASSNHPSGSASTDTQYF. CDR3 in DNA: TGTGCCAGCAGCAACCATCCTAGCGGAAGTGCTAGCACAGATACGCAGTATTTT. Drawing the rest from reference TRBV7-8 and TRBJ2-3, the complete variable domain is GAGVSQSPRYKVAKRGQDVALRCDPISGHVSLFWYQQALGQGPEFLTYFQNEAQLDKSGLPSDRFFAERPEGSVSTLKIQRTQQEDSAVYLCASSNHPSGSASTDTQYFGPGTRLTVL.

Ten or more counts support this clonotype. V is TRBV2 and J is TRBJ2-1; 9 bases agree with TRBD2. After removal of 4 bases from V and 8 bases from J, the junction contained 9 bases not matched to a gene. Germline values: CDR1 SNHLY, CDR2 FYNNEI. The CDR3 length is 15 residues. Here the CDR3 DNA reads TGTGCCAGCAGTGGTCTTCTAGCGGGAATCGATGAGCAGTTCTTC. Residues: CASSGLLAGIDEQFF. Variable domain in full (rest from reference TRBV2 and TRBJ2-1): EPEVTQTPSHQVTQMGQEVILRCVPISNHLYFYWYRQILGQKVEFLVSFYNNEISEKSEIFDDQFSVERPDGSNFTLKIRSTKLEDSAMYFCASSGLLAGIDEQFFGPGTRLTVL.

This clonotype occurred many times. The chain couples TRBV20-1 to TRBJ1-2, with TRBD1 identical over 9 bases. CDR3 length: 15 amino acids. Trimming cost V 4 bases and J 4 bases; bases outside gene matches: 10. Germline V CDR1 and CDR2: DFQATT, SNEGSKA (reference sequence). The CDR3 loop reads CSAKGQGPQLYGYTF. Written as DNA, the CDR3 is TGCAGTGCTAAGGGACAGGGACCCCAACTCTATGGCTACACCTTC.

This clonotype was recorded many times. The chain combines TRBV18 with TRBJ2-7; TRBD2 aligns across 8 bases. Germline CDR1 KGHSH, CDR2 LQKENI. J gave up 2 bases and V 7 bases, and 13 bases lay outside the gene matches. This CDR3 is 16 amino acids long. The CDR3 region is CASLQKSGRSPYEQYF. The CDR3 DNA sequence: TGTGCCAGCTTACAAAAAAGCGGGAGAAGCCCCTACGAGCAGTACTTC.